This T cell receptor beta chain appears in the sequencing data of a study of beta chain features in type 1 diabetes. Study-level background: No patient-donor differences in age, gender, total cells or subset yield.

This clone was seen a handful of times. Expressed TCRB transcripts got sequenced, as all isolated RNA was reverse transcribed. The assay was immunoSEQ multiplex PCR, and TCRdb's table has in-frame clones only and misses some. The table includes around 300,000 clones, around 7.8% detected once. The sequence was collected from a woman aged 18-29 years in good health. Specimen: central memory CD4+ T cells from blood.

The CDR3 loop reads CASSNQGQGTEAFF. CDR3 nucleotides: TGTGCCAGCAGCAACCAGGGTCAGGGCACTGAAGCTTTCTTT. The gene calls are TRBV7-2 and TRBJ1-1; maybe TRBD1 (5 bases). CDR3 length: 14 amino acids. CDR1 and CDR2 from the germline V gene are SGHTA and FQGNSA. V dropped 5 bases and J dropped 4 bases, with 14 bases sitting between them. Supplemented by reference TRBV7-2 and TRBJ1-1, the full variable domain reads GAGVSQSPSNKVTEKGKDVELRCDPISGHTALYWYRQSLGQGLEFLIYFQGNSAPDKSGLPSDRFSAERTGGSVSTLTIQRTQQEDSAVYLCASSNQGQGTEAFFGQGTRLTVV.